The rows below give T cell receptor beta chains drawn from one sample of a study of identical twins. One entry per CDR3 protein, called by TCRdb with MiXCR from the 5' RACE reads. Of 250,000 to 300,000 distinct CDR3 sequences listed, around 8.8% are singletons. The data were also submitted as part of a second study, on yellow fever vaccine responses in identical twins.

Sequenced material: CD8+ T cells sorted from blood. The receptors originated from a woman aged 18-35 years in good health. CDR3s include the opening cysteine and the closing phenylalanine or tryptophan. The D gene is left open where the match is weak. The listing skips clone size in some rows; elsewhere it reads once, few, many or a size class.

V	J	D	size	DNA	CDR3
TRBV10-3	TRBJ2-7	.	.	TGTGCCATCAGGCCGACAGTGGATCTTGTCGAGCAGTACTTC	CAIRPTVDLVEQYF
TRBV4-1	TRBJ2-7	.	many	TGCGCCAGCAGCCAAGTTGTGGGCGGGTCCTACGAGCAGTACTTC	CASSQVVGGSYEQYF
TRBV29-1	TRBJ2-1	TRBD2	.	TGCAGCGTTGAAGCTTGGACTAGCGTCGGTGAGCAGTTCTTC	CSVEAWTSVGEQFF
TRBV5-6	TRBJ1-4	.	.	TGTGCCAGCAGCTCTGGAACTAATGAAAAACTGTTTTTT	CASSSGTNEKLFF
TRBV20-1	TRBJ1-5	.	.	TGCAGTGCCAACGATAATCAGCCCCAGCATTTT	CSANDNQPQHF
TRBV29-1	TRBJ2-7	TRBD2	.	TGCAGCGTTGGGGGTAGCGGGGCCTACGAGCAGTACTTC	CSVGGSGAYEQYF
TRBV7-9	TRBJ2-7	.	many	TGTGCCAGCAGCTCGGCCGCCGCTAGTTACGAGCAGTACTTC	CASSSAAASYEQYF
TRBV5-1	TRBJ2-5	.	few	TGCGCCAGCACCAAATTGGAGGGCGCGGAGACCCAGTACTTC	CASTKLEGAETQYF
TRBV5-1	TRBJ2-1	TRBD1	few	TGCGCCAGCAGCAACCGACAGGGGGCGGGGAATGAGCAGTTCTTC	CASSNRQGAGNEQFF
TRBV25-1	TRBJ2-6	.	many	TGTGCCAGCAGTGGGAGGACAGACCACTCTGGGGCCAACGTCCTGACTTTC	CASSGRTDHSGANVLTF
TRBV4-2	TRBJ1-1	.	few	TGTGCCAGCAGCCAGGGGGACACTGAAGCTTTCTTT	CASSQGDTEAFF
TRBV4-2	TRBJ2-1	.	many	TGTGCCAGCAGCCAAGATGAGGCTAGGTATGAGCAGTTCTTC	CASSQDEARYEQFF
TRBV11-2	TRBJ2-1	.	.	TGTGCCAGCACCTTCAGTAGCTCCTACAATGAGCAGTTCTTC	CASTFSSSYNEQFF
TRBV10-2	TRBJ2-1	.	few	TGCGCCAGTGGCGCGGCGGGGAGGAATGAGCAGTTCTTC	CASGAAGRNEQFF
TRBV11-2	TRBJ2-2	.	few	TGTGCCAGCAGTTGGGGTGGGGGACCGAACACCGGGGAGCTGTTTTTT	CASSWGGGPNTGELFF
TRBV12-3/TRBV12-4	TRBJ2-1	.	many	TGTGCCACAAGGGACTACAATGAGCAGTTCTTC	CATRDYNEQFF
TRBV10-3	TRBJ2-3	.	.	TGTGCCATCAGCAATAGGGGTGAAAAGACAGATACGCAGTATTTT	CAISNRGEKTDTQYF
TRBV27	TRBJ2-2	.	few	TGTGCCAGCAGCGTACAGGACACCGGGGAGCTGTTTTTT	CASSVQDTGELFF